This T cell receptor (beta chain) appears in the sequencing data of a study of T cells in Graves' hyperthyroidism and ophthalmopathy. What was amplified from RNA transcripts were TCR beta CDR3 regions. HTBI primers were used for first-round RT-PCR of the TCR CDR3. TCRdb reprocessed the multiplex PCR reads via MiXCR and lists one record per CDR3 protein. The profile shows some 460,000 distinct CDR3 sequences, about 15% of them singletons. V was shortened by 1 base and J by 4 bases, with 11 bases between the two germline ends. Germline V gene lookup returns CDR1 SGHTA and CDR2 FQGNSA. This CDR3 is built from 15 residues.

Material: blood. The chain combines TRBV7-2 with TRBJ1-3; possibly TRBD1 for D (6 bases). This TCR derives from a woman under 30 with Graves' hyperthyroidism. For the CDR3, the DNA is TGTGCCAGCAGCTTAGAAATGGGGGCGGGAAACACCATATATTTT. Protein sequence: CASSLEMGAGNTIYF.